The rows below give T cell receptor beta chains drawn from one sample of a study of blood T cell repertoires in COVID-19. Sequencing was performed with immunoSEQ multiplex PCR; in TCRdb, only in-frame clones are kept and a portion is missing. The sample consists of 120,000 or so clones, about nine tenths of them appearing once. The material sequenced was peripheral blood. All receptors come from an older woman with acute or convalescent COVID-19. CDR3s include the opening cysteine and the closing phenylalanine or tryptophan. Each record gives: J gene, V gene, D gene, CDR3 DNA, CDR3 protein. A D gene is named only where the DNA matches it firmly.

J: TRBJ2-3; V: TRBV5-5; D: TRBD2; DNA: TGTGCCAGCAGCTTAAGCGGGGGGGCCGGTGGTACGCAGTATTTT; CDR3: CASSLSGGAGGTQYF
J: TRBJ1-2; V: TRBV10-2; D: NA; DNA: TGCGCCAGCAGTGAGTCGCCACAAGGCGGGGGCGACTATGGCTACACCTTC; CDR3: CASSESPQGGGDYGYTF
J: TRBJ1-3; V: TRBV27; D: TRBD1; DNA: TGTGCCAGCAGTTTATGGGCAGGGGGTGGAAACACCATATATTTT; CDR3: CASSLWAGGGNTIYF
J: TRBJ1-5; V: TRBV3-1/TRBV3-2; D: TRBD1; DNA: TGTGCCAGCAGCCAAGACAGGGGGCACGGTCAGCCCCAGCATTTT; CDR3: CASSQDRGHGQPQHF
J: TRBJ1-2; V: TRBV6-5; D: TRBD1; DNA: TGTGCCAGCAGTTACTCGACAGGGGGGTATGGCTACACCTTC; CDR3: CASSYSTGGYGYTF
J: TRBJ1-2; V: TRBV9; D: NA; DNA: TGTGCCAGCAGCGAGACAGGTCGTGGCTACACCTTC; CDR3: CASSETGRGYTF
J: TRBJ1-2; V: TRBV6-5; D: NA; DNA: TGTGCCAGCAGTTTGAGGTCTATAGGCTATGGCTACACCTTC; CDR3: CASSLRSIGYGYTF
J: TRBJ1-4; V: TRBV10-1; D: TRBD1; DNA: TGCGCCAGCAGTGCCCGGACAGGGGATGAAAAACTGTTTTTT; CDR3: CASSARTGDEKLFF
J: TRBJ1-2; V: TRBV19; D: NA; DNA: TGTGCCAGTAGTATGGGGCGGTATGGCTACACCTTC; CDR3: CASSMGRYGYTF
J: TRBJ2-1; V: TRBV6-5; D: NA; DNA: TGTGCCAGCACCAAAGGACACAGCTCCTACAATGAGCAGTTCTTC; CDR3: CASTKGHSSYNEQFF
J: TRBJ1-3; V: TRBV9; D: TRBD1; DNA: TGTGCCAGCAGCGTAGGCGGGACAGGCTCTGGAAACACCATATATTTT; CDR3: CASSVGGTGSGNTIYF
J: TRBJ1-3; V: TRBV5-1; D: TRBD1; DNA: TGCGCCAGCAGCACAGGGGGTTCAGGAAACACCATATATTTT; CDR3: CASSTGGSGNTIYF
J: TRBJ1-5; V: TRBV5-1; D: NA; DNA: TGCGCCAGCAGCCCGGATGGCGGGGGAGGGGGCAATCAGCCCCAGCATTTT; CDR3: CASSPDGGGGGNQPQHF
J: TRBJ1-2; V: TRBV6-6; D: NA; DNA: TGTGCCAGCAGTTACTCGACGCTGACAGCTGTATATGGCTACACCTTC; CDR3: CASSYSTLTAVYGYTF
J: TRBJ1-2; V: TRBV27; D: TRBD1; DNA: TGTGCCAGCAGTCCGGACAGGGGGTGGAGCGGCTACACCTTC; CDR3: CASSPDRGWSGYTF